These 12 T cell receptor beta chains came from one sample sequenced in a study of T cells after yellow fever vaccination. TCRdb fed the 5' RACE reads into MiXCR, producing one record per CDR3 protein. In the table there are hundreds of thousands of distinct CDR3 sequences, over 9% of which are singletons. The sequencing used PBMCs, collected on the day of the yellow fever booster vaccination. The source is a man younger than 45 who received the YFV17D yellow fever vaccine.

V usage is TRBV6-2 or TRBV6-3 and J usage is TRBJ2-1; the D is unclear. V gave up 7 bases and J gave up 3 bases, with 13 bases separating them. The germline CDR1 and CDR2 sequences are MNHEY and SVGEGT. The CDR3 has 14 amino acids. CDR3: CASTRSRNYNEQFF. CDR3 sequence (DNA): TGTGCCAGCACCAGGAGCAGAAACTACAATGAGCAGTTCTTC.

The chain joins TRBV4-3 to TRBJ2-5, with TRBD2 identical over 8 bases. CDR3 size: 19 residues. V was pared by 7 bases and J by 5 bases, with 24 bases of the junction left unmatched. CDR1 and CDR2 from the germline V gene are LGHNA and YSLEER. The CDR3 DNA is TGCGCCAGCAACCGAAGTAATCCAGCGGGAGTAAGATGGGCGGAGACCCAGTACTTC. Its protein product is CASNRSNPAGVRWAETQYF.

This clonotype was detected only a few times. The chain recombines TRBV7-6 with TRBJ2-7, with TRBD2 matching over 14 bases. The CDR3 runs to 17 residues. The V and J ends lost 6 bases and 5 bases, in that order; junction bases with no gene match: 12. CDR1 and CDR2 from the germline V gene are SGHVS and FNYEAQ. CDR3 in DNA: TGTGCCAGCAGTTCCGGACTAGCGGGAGGCATGCGGAACGAGCAGTACTTC. Amino acid sequence: CASSSGLAGGMRNEQYF. The variable domain in full, completed from reference TRBV7-6 and TRBJ2-7, reads GAGVSQSPRYKVTKRGQDVALRCDPISGHVSLYWYRQALGQGPEFLTYFNYEAQQDKSGLPNDRFSAERPEGSISTLTIQRTEQRDSAMYRCASSSGLAGGMRNEQYFGPGTRLTVT.

The table lists this clonotype with a few counts. The V and J genes are TRBV7-2 and TRBJ2-7, with TRBD1 as a possible D gene (6 bases). Trimming removed 2 bases from V and 6 bases from J, with 14 bases in between. The CDR3 consists of 14 residues. Germline CDR1 reads SGHTA; CDR2 reads FQGNSA. The CDR3 region has the DNA TGTGCCAGCAGCTTAAGATCAGGGGCTGGCGAGCAGTACTTC. Protein sequence: CASSLRSGAGEQYF.

This clonotype has more than one count but fewer than ten. The chain links TRBV7-2 to TRBJ2-3, with D possibly being TRBD1 (7 bases). The CDR3 runs 15 residues. Trimming left V 5 bases short and J 0 bases short, with 12 bases between. CDR1 and CDR2 from the germline V gene are SGHTA and FQGNSA. This CDR3 reads CASSLRGASTDTQYF. As DNA, the CDR3 is TGTGCCAGCAGCCTCAGGGGGGCTAGCACAGATACGCAGTATTTT.

The V and J genes are TRBV15 and TRBJ1-4, with a tentative D call TRBD1 (5 bases). Trimming pared 5 bases from V and 4 bases from J, leaving 14 bases between. Germline loops: CDR1 LNHNV, CDR2 YYDKDF (reference sequence). The CDR3 length is 15 residues. CDR3 protein: CATSGGFEGNEKLFF. The CDR3, as DNA: TGTGCCACCAGCGGGGGGTTCGAGGGTAATGAAAAACTGTTTTTT.

Only a few counts were recorded for this clonotype. The CDR3 coding sequence is TGCAGTGCTAGAGCCTATTTAGGGAACACCGGGGAGCTGTTTTTT. Translated, it gives CSARAYLGNTGELFF. The V and J genes are TRBV20-1 and TRBJ2-2; D not certain. This CDR3 region has 15 residues. V gave up 1 base and J gave up 1 base, with 10 bases separating them. Germline loops: CDR1 DFQATT, CDR2 SNEGSKA (reference sequence).

This clonotype turned up a few times. This chain links TRBV7-9 with TRBJ2-5; 12 nucleotides agree with TRBD2. The V gene end was trimmed by 1 base and the J gene end by 14 bases; junction bases not matched to a gene: 17. The CDR3 is 17 residues long. Per the germline V gene, CDR1 is SEHNR and CDR2 is FQNEAQ (reference sequence). DNA of the CDR3: TGTGCCAGCAGCTTAGGAGGTCTAGCGGGAGGGCCGAGATGGCCCTACTTC. Translation gives CASSLGGLAGGPRWPYF.

This clonotype has only a few counts. The chain uses TRBV5-6 and TRBJ2-3, with 7 bases that match TRBD2. V lost 0 bases and J lost 6; bases outside the gene matches: 10. There are 16 residues in the CDR3. Germline CDR1 SGHDT, CDR2 YYEEEE. CDR3 in DNA: TGTGCCAGCAGCTTGGGGCGGGGACTAATCGGCGATACGCAGTATTTT. As protein: CASSLGRGLIGDTQYF.

This clonotype was observed a few times. The chain couples TRBV6-5 to TRBJ2-2; no reliable D call. Germline-derived CDR1 and CDR2 are MNHEY and SVGAGI. The CDR3 extends over 14 amino acids. Trimming removed 1 base from V and 7 bases from J, with 10 bases in between. For the CDR3, the DNA is TGTGCCAGCAGTTACTTTTACCCGATCGGGGAGCTGTTTTTT. Residues: CASSYFYPIGELFF.

The chain couples TRBV7-2 to TRBJ1-6; D uncertain. Deletions cut 2 bases from V and 6 bases from J, with 11 bases between. The CDR3 is made up of 15 amino acids. Germline CDR1 is SGHTA and CDR2 is FQGNSA. The CDR3 DNA follows: TGTGCCAGCAGCTTACTAGGGATCATTAATTCACCCCTCCACTTT. Protein sequence: CASSLLGIINSPLHF.

The CDR3 DNA reads TGTGCCAGCAGCCAAGGCGGGGGGACGGCTGGGGCCAACGTCCTGACTTTC. Protein sequence: CASSQGGGTAGANVLTF. This chain connects TRBV3-1 to TRBJ2-6, with 8 bases matching TRBD2. This CDR3 has 17 residues. The germline V gene encodes CDR1 LGHDT and CDR2 YNNKEL (reference sequence). J lost 2 bases, V lost 1 base, and 4 bases had no gene match.